Listed below are T cell receptor beta chains from one sample, sequenced in a study of OX40 agonist ivuxolimab in advanced cancers. Produced via immunoSEQ multiplex PCR; TCRdb's table is partial and in-frame only. The repertoire holds tens of thousands of clones, with over 80% as singletons. The starting material was CD4+ or CD8+ T cells sorted from blood, obtained in a trial of the OX40 agonist ivuxolimab. These receptors all come from an adult with an advanced solid tumor such as melanoma, head and neck, liver or kidney cancer. The CDR3 runs from the conserved cysteine through the conserved F or W. Each record gives: D gene, clone size, V gene, J gene, CDR3 DNA, CDR3 protein. D genes are given only for firm matches. Size is stated for part of the rows, as once, few or many counts, or as a class when the clone is expanded.

D gene: TRBD2
clone size: NA
V gene: TRBV9
J gene: TRBJ2-7
CDR3 DNA: TGTGCCAGCAGCGTAGAGGTAGCGGGGTACGAGCAGTACTTC
CDR3 protein: CASSVEVAGYEQYF

D gene: NA
clone size: NA
V gene: TRBV10-1
J gene: TRBJ1-1
CDR3 DNA: TGCGCCAGCAGTGACCGCCCCGGGGCCGCGAACACTGAAGCTTTCTTT
CDR3 protein: CASSDRPGAANTEAFF

D gene: TRBD1
clone size: NA
V gene: TRBV29-1
J gene: TRBJ2-7
CDR3 DNA: TGCAGCGTTGAAGATTCCGGGACAGGGTATGGCGACGAGCAGTACTTC
CDR3 protein: CSVEDSGTGYGDEQYF

D gene: NA
clone size: NA
V gene: TRBV6-1
J gene: TRBJ1-3
CDR3 DNA: TGTGCCAGCCTAAAGAGCTCTGGAAACACCATATATTTT
CDR3 protein: CASLKSSGNTIYF

D gene: NA
clone size: NA
V gene: TRBV6-1
J gene: TRBJ2-7
CDR3 DNA: TGTGCCAGCAGTCTAGGGGTTTCCTACGAGCAGTACTTC
CDR3 protein: CASSLGVSYEQYF

D gene: NA
clone size: NA
V gene: TRBV18
J gene: TRBJ2-1
CDR3 DNA: TGTGCCAGCTCAAAGCCCTCTGGGGATTACAATGAGCAGTTCTTC
CDR3 protein: CASSKPSGDYNEQFF

D gene: NA
clone size: NA
V gene: TRBV6-4
J gene: TRBJ2-7
CDR3 DNA: TGTGCCAGCAGTGTTAGGGGCGGCGAGCAGTACTTC
CDR3 protein: CASSVRGGEQYF

D gene: TRBD2
clone size: NA
V gene: TRBV27
J gene: TRBJ2-7
CDR3 DNA: TGTGCCAGCAGTTTATTTCCTAGCGGGAGTGGGGAGCAGTACTTC
CDR3 protein: CASSLFPSGSGEQYF

D gene: TRBD1
clone size: few
V gene: TRBV7-6
J gene: TRBJ1-6
CDR3 DNA: TGTGCCAGCGGACGACAGGGAGGAGATAATTCACCCCTCCACTTT
CDR3 protein: CASGRQGGDNSPLHF

D gene: NA
clone size: NA
V gene: TRBV6-6
J gene: TRBJ2-7
CDR3 DNA: TGTGCCAGCAGTTTCCAAAACAGGGACCTTTACGAGCAGTACTTC
CDR3 protein: CASSFQNRDLYEQYF

D gene: NA
clone size: NA
V gene: TRBV29-1
J gene: TRBJ1-3
CDR3 DNA: TGCAGCGTCGGGACGGAAGGAAACACCATATATTTT
CDR3 protein: CSVGTEGNTIYF

D gene: NA
clone size: NA
V gene: TRBV11-2
J gene: TRBJ1-2
CDR3 DNA: TGTGCCAGCAGCTTAGATCGCCAGGGGTACTATGGCTACACCTTC
CDR3 protein: CASSLDRQGYYGYTF

D gene: TRBD2
clone size: NA
V gene: TRBV20-1
J gene: TRBJ2-3
CDR3 DNA: TGCAGTGTGGCGCGGGGGGATACGCAGTATTTT
CDR3 protein: CSVARGDTQYF

D gene: NA
clone size: few
V gene: TRBV6-1
J gene: TRBJ1-4
CDR3 DNA: TGTGCCAGCAGTCCCCTCGGGGGGACGAATGAAAAACTGTTTTTT
CDR3 protein: CASSPLGGTNEKLFF

D gene: TRBD2
clone size: NA
V gene: TRBV2
J gene: TRBJ2-7
CDR3 DNA: TGTGCCAGCAGCGCTGGACTAGCGGTGTCCTACGAGCAGTACTTC
CDR3 protein: CASSAGLAVSYEQYF

D gene: NA
clone size: NA
V gene: TRBV28
J gene: TRBJ2-7
CDR3 DNA: TGTGCCAGCAGTCCCCCCGGGGCCGAGCAGTACTTC
CDR3 protein: CASSPPGAEQYF

D gene: TRBD2
clone size: NA
V gene: TRBV29-1
J gene: TRBJ2-3
CDR3 DNA: TGCAGCGTGTCTCCCAGACTAGCGGGCACAGATACGCAGTATTTT
CDR3 protein: CSVSPRLAGTDTQYF

D gene: TRBD2
clone size: NA
V gene: TRBV6-5
J gene: TRBJ2-2
CDR3 DNA: TGTGCCACCCTAAGCGGGGGGGGCACCGGGGAGCTGTTTTTT
CDR3 protein: CATLSGGGTGELFF

D gene: TRBD1
clone size: NA
V gene: TRBV5-1
J gene: TRBJ1-1
CDR3 DNA: TGCGCCAGCAGCCCAGGGACAGGGGCAACTGAAGCTTTCTTT
CDR3 protein: CASSPGTGATEAFF

D gene: TRBD2
clone size: NA
V gene: TRBV6-1
J gene: TRBJ2-7
CDR3 DNA: TGTGCCAGCAGTGCTGTCGGGACTAGCGGTTACTACGAGCAGTACTTC
CDR3 protein: CASSAVGTSGYYEQYF

D gene: TRBD1
clone size: NA
V gene: TRBV29-1
J gene: TRBJ2-5
CDR3 DNA: TGCAGCGTCAATGGTGGGACAGGCGGCCAAGAGACCCAGTACTTC
CDR3 protein: CSVNGGTGGQETQYF

D gene: TRBD1
clone size: NA
V gene: TRBV2
J gene: TRBJ2-1
CDR3 DNA: TGTGCCAGCAGGGACAGGGGGAGCTCCTACAATGAGCAGTTCTTC
CDR3 protein: CASRDRGSSYNEQFF

D gene: NA
clone size: few
V gene: TRBV12-5
J gene: TRBJ2-1
CDR3 DNA: TGTGCTAGTGGTTTGGTAATGTATGAGCAGTTCTTC
CDR3 protein: CASGLVMYEQFF

D gene: NA
clone size: NA
V gene: TRBV5-1
J gene: TRBJ2-3
CDR3 DNA: TGCGCCAGCAGCTTGAGTCGACCGGGAGATTCAGATACGCAGTATTTT
CDR3 protein: CASSLSRPGDSDTQYF

D gene: NA
clone size: NA
V gene: TRBV30
J gene: TRBJ1-6
CDR3 DNA: TGTGCCTGGAGTTTTCAGGGTAATTCACCCCTCCACTTT
CDR3 protein: CAWSFQGNSPLHF

D gene: NA
clone size: NA
V gene: TRBV27
J gene: TRBJ2-5
CDR3 DNA: NA
CDR3 protein: CASSFFGQGAKETQYF

D gene: NA
clone size: NA
V gene: TRBV6-1
J gene: TRBJ2-1
CDR3 DNA: TGTGCCAGCAGTGAAGCCCCGCCGGGGGCCAGCTCCTACAATGAGCAGTTCTTC
CDR3 protein: CASSEAPPGASSYNEQFF

D gene: NA
clone size: NA
V gene: TRBV6-5
J gene: TRBJ1-5
CDR3 DNA: TGTGCCAGCAGTCCCGTTGGCCATAGCAATCAGCCCCAGCATTTT
CDR3 protein: CASSPVGHSNQPQHF

D gene: NA
clone size: NA
V gene: TRBV5-1
J gene: TRBJ2-7
CDR3 DNA: TGCGCCAGCAGCTTGGAGGGGAGGTCGGGCGAGCAGTACTTC
CDR3 protein: CASSLEGRSGEQYF

D gene: NA
clone size: NA
V gene: TRBV30
J gene: TRBJ1-4
CDR3 DNA: TGTGCCTGCAACAACAGGGAAAACGCTAATGAAAAACTGTTTTTT
CDR3 protein: CACNNRENANEKLFF

D gene: TRBD2
clone size: few
V gene: TRBV5-4
J gene: TRBJ2-7
CDR3 DNA: TGTGCCAGCAGCCCTAGGACTAGCGGTTCTAGCGAGCAGTACTTC
CDR3 protein: CASSPRTSGSSEQYF

D gene: NA
clone size: NA
V gene: TRBV7-2
J gene: TRBJ1-2
CDR3 DNA: TGTGCCAGCAGCTTGTACGGAAACTATGGCTACACCTTC
CDR3 protein: CASSLYGNYGYTF